The 22 T cell receptor beta chains below come from one sample, sequenced in a study of molecular identifiers for immune sequencing clone quantification (dated by TCRdb to 2017 to 2018). The library was obtained by PCR. Sequencing was performed on a NextSeq 500. TCRdb itself trimmed the public reads at Q25 with fastp, ran MiXCR and retained productive beta chains. A single entry per CDR3 protein holds the most common genes and DNA from its merged rows. Counted in this sample were about 100,000 distinct CDR3 sequences; 36% of them appeared once. The leading ten clones occupy around 4% of the sample. The specimen sequenced was naive CD8+ T cells from blood, with Jurkat cell RNA spiked in. Sample cell subset or site, as interpreted from the label and publication: FACS-sorted CD8+CD4-CCR7+CD45RA+ naive T cells. These receptors were obtained from a human donor in good health. Some libraries in this study had Jurkat cell RNA spiked in.

This clonotype was found many times. The V and J genes are TRBV5-4 and TRBJ2-6; 8 bases are a match to TRBD1. V was clipped by 0 bases and J by 2 bases; unmatched bases: 16. This CDR3 has 21 amino acids. CDR1 and CDR2 from the germline V gene are SGHNT and YYREEE (reference sequence). The CDR3 nucleotides are TGTGCCAGCAGCTTGGCCGGAATGCAGTATTTACAGGGGGCTGGGGCCAACGTCCTGACTTTC. As protein: CASSLAGMQYLQGAGANVLTF. The complete variable domain, with remaining parts taken from reference TRBV5-4 and TRBJ2-6, reads ETGVTQSPTHLIKTRGQQVTLRCSSQSGHNTVSWYQQALGQGPQFIFQYYREEENGRGNFPPRFSGLQFPNYSSELNVNALELDDSALYLCASSLAGMQYLQGAGANVLTFGAGSRLTVL.

This chain links TRBV15 with TRBJ2-3, with TRBD1 matching over 7 bases. In germline, CDR1 is LNHNV, CDR2 YYDKDF (reference sequence). J gave up 2 bases and V 0 bases, and 8 bases lay outside the gene matches. The CDR3 consists of 17 residues. The CDR3 bases are TGTGCCACCAGCAGAGATAGGACAGGCCTATCCACAGATACGCAGTATTTT. Translating it yields CATSRDRTGLSTDTQYF.

This clonotype was counted only a few times. V gene TRBV20-1 combines with J gene TRBJ2-1; D is possibly TRBD2 (5 bases). CDR1 and CDR2 from the germline V gene are DFQATT and SNEGSKA (reference sequence). V dropped 2 bases and J dropped 4 bases, with 18 bases sitting between them. The CDR3 covers 16 residues. CDR3 bases: TGCAGTGCTAGATTTCTAGCACCGTCGGATTACAATGAGCAGTTCTTC. Protein: CSARFLAPSDYNEQFF.

This chain connects TRBV27 to TRBJ2-1; the D gene is possibly TRBD2 (5 bases). In germline, CDR1 is MNHEY, CDR2 SMNVEV (reference sequence). This CDR3 spans 13 amino acids. V gave up 7 bases and J gave up 5 bases, with 12 bases separating them. CDR3 loop: CASTLAANNEQFF. The CDR3 DNA is TGTGCCAGCACCCTAGCAGCAAACAATGAGCAGTTCTTC.

Comment on this clonotype: A much larger clone lies a single base off, so this may be a read error. CDR3 bases: TGTGCCAGCAGCTTAAATAGGGATGATACGCAGTATTTT. Encoded protein: CASSLNRDDTQYF. The chain recombines TRBV7-2 with TRBJ2-3, with unresolved D. V lost 2 bases and J lost 6, with 9 bases in between. Germline V gene lookup returns CDR1 SGHTA and CDR2 FQGNSA. The CDR3 loop spans 13 amino acids.

A note on this clonotype: Its ends do not fully match the called genes, so a read error is possible. The chain couples TRBV9 to TRBJ1-1; D possibly corresponds to TRBD1 (6 bases). The germline CDR1 and CDR2 sequences are SGDLS and YYNGEE. This CDR3 spans 15 amino acids. DNA of the CDR3: TGTGCCAGCAGCGTAGGTGGGGGCTTAAACACTGGAGCTTTCTTT. Translated, it gives CASSVGGGLNTGAFF.

This clonotype was seen repeatedly, ten times or more. The CDR3 here is CASSQDRQARYEQYF. The CDR3, as DNA: TGCGCCAGCAGCCAAGATCGACAGGCACGCTACGAGCAGTACTTC. This chain uses TRBV4-3 with TRBJ2-7; a weak D match, TRBD1 (6 bases). Germline V CDR1 and CDR2: LGHNA, YSLEER. Between the trimmed V and J ends, which lost 0 bases and 3 bases, there was a span of 12 bases. The CDR3 spans 15 residues.

The J gene is TRBJ1-5, the V gene TRBV5-6; unclear D gene. Germline lookup yields CDR1 SGHDT and CDR2 YYEEEE. Trimming left V 4 bases short and J 1 base short, with 9 bases between. CDR3 length: 14 amino acids. The CDR3 here is CASSDGWSNQPQHF. CDR3 bases: TGTGCCAGCAGCGATGGTTGGAGCAATCAGCCCCAGCATTTT.

The chain has TRBV13 and TRBJ1-1, with no clear D. The CDR3 has 12 residues. Germline CDR1 PRHDT, CDR2 FYEKMQ (reference sequence). Trimming removed 1 base at V and 3 bases at J, with 3 bases between. The DNA of the CDR3 is TGTGCCAGCAGCTTAGCACACACTGAAGCTTTCTTT. Translating it yields CASSLAHTEAFF. Using reference TRBV13 and TRBJ1-1 for the parts outside the CDR3, the full variable domain is AAGVIQSPRHLIKEKRETATLKCYPIPRHDTVYWYQQGPGQDPQFLISFYEKMQSDKGSIPDRFSAQQFSDYHSELNMSSLELGDSALYFCASSLAHTEAFFGQGTRLTVV.

This clonotype was counted at least ten times. This sequence joins TRBV7-2 and TRBJ2-3, with D possibly matching TRBD2 (6 bases). The V and J ends lost 2 bases and 4 bases respectively, with 16 bases between them. Germline CDR1 is SGHTA and CDR2 is FQGNSA. The CDR3 is made up of 16 amino acids. The CDR3: CASSLLWGDRPDTQYF. As DNA, the CDR3 is TGTGCCAGCAGCTTATTGTGGGGGGATCGCCCAGATACGCAGTATTTT.

This clonotype was detected many times. V is TRBV13 and J is TRBJ2-5; no firm D call. This CDR3 spans 13 amino acids. CDR1 PRHDT and CDR2 FYEKMQ come from the germline V gene (reference sequence). V gave up 1 base and J gave up 1 base, with 4 bases separating them. CDR3 DNA: TGTGCCAGCAGCTTAGATGGCCAAGAGACCCAGTACTTC. Protein sequence: CASSLDGQETQYF.

With respect to this clonotype: No conserved phenylalanine or tryptophan ends this CDR3, so it is likely a read error. The DNA is omitted, as the CDR3 cannot be located on it reliably, and the CDR3 follows TCRdb's listing. The chain uses TRBV20-1 and TRBJ1-6; the table's D call, TRBD1, was not checked against the DNA. From germline, CDR1 is DFQATT and CDR2 SNEGSKA (reference sequence). The CDR3 extends over 9 residues, inclusive of both ends. CDR3 residues: CSASTGFHI.

This clonotype turned up a few times. This chain joins TRBV28 and TRBJ2-5; 10 positions match TRBD1. Germline lookup yields CDR1 MDHEN and CDR2 SYDVKM. V gave up 6 bases and J gave up 5 bases; unmatched junction bases: 12. The CDR3 covers 16 residues. This chain's CDR3 is CASSRDRGPSGETQYF. DNA for the CDR3: TGTGCCAGCAGCCGGGACAGGGGACCCTCCGGGGAGACCCAGTACTTC.

This clonotype was observed at least ten times. This chain connects TRBV4-2 to TRBJ2-1, with D tentatively TRBD2 (5 bases). The ends were cut back, 8 bases at V and 8 bases at J, with 13 bases in the middle. Germline assignment: CDR1 LGHNA and CDR2 YNFKEQ. This CDR3 is built from 12 residues. CDR3 in amino acids: CASAQRVDEQFF. The DNA of the CDR3 is TGTGCCAGCGCCCAGAGGGTCGATGAGCAGTTCTTC.

This clonotype appeared a single time. Lacking the conserved final phenylalanine or tryptophan, this CDR3 likely reflects a read error. The chain employs TRBV7-2 and TRBJ2-3; 10 nucleotides line up with TRBD2. The CDR3 totals 19 residues. CDR1 and CDR2 (germline): SGHTA, FQGNSA. In DNA, the CDR3 is TGTGCCAGCAGCTTACCGGAGAGCGGGAGGGCCTTCGGCACAGAAACGCAGTATTAT. As protein: CASSLPESGRAFGTETQYY.

The chain combines TRBV6-2 or TRBV6-3 with TRBJ1-2; TRBD1 aligns across 8 bases. The J segment lost 6 bases and the V segment lost 1 base, leaving 10 bases of the junction unmatched. In germline, CDR1 is MNHEY, CDR2 SVGEGT. The CDR3 contains 16 residues. The CDR3 DNA reads as TGTGCCAGCAGTTACTTCTCGACAGGGGCCCCAGATGGCTACACCTTC. Translated: CASSYFSTGAPDGYTF.

There are a few counts of this clonotype. The chain uses TRBV29-1 and TRBJ2-7; D unresolved. The V end was cut by 1 base, the J end by 2 bases, with 9 bases between. CDR1 SQVTM and CDR2 ANQGSEA come from the germline V gene. The CDR3 is 13 residues long. This CDR3 is CSVEGQRPYEQYF. CDR3 sequence (DNA): TGCAGCGTTGAAGGGCAGCGCCCCTACGAGCAGTACTTC.

Notes on this clonotype: A much larger clone differs from this one at a single base, so this may be a read error. This chain uses TRBV5-6 with TRBJ2-1, with a weak D call TRBD2 (5 bases). This CDR3 spans 13 amino acids. CDR1 SGHDT and CDR2 YYEEEE come from the germline V gene. CDR3 bases: TGTGCCGGCAGCCGCGGGCGGCAGGCTGAGCAGTTCTTC. Its translation is CAGSRGRQAEQFF.

In regard to this clonotype: A much more abundant neighbour one base away suggests this may be a read error. The genes are TRBV7-8 and TRBJ2-5, with D perhaps TRBD1 (6 bases). The germline gives CDR1 SGHVS, CDR2 FQNEAQ. The V end was cut by 6 bases, the J end by 1 base, with 15 bases between. CDR3 length: 15 residues. The CDR3 protein is CASSLDQGSQETQYF. CDR3 DNA sequence: TGTGCCAGCAGTTTGGATCAGGGGTCCCAAGAGACCCAGTACTTC.

The chain uses TRBV21-1 and TRBJ2-1; the table's D call, TRBD1, has no DNA check behind it. TRBV21-1 is a pseudogene segment. The CDR3 is made up of 16 amino acids. The CDR3 loop reads CASSKRTQGHYNEQFF. In DNA form, the CDR3 reads TGTGCCAGCAGCAAACGGACACAGGGTCACTACAATGAGCAGTTCTTC.

The chain's CDR3 is CASRSGLSQYF. The DNA for the CDR3 is TGTGCCAGCAGGTCGGGATTGTCGCAGTATTTT. V is TRBV25-1 and J is TRBJ2-3, with a tentative D call TRBD2 (5 bases). V lost 6 bases to trimming and J lost 10 bases, with 11 bases between them. The CDR3 runs to 11 residues. From germline, CDR1 is MGHDK and CDR2 SYGVNS.

The chain couples TRBV28 to TRBJ2-3; 12 positions agree with TRBD2. The CDR3 covers 19 residues. Germline CDR1 MDHEN, CDR2 SYDVKM. V lost 6 bases, J lost 0 bases, and 13 bases stayed unmatched. Here the CDR3 reads CASSKGLAGLDVSTDTQYF. The CDR3 nucleotides read TGTGCCAGCAGCAAAGGACTAGCGGGACTAGATGTAAGCACAGATACGCAGTATTTT.